This is a list of T cell receptor beta chains from one sample in a study of blood T cell repertoires in COVID-19. The repertoire was sequenced with immunoSEQ multiplex PCR; TCRdb's copy has only in-frame clones and lacks some. The profile covers 250,000 or so clones, with 88% appearing a single time and around 3.7% taken by the ten largest. Input material: PBMCs or T cells enriched from blood (not recorded which). These receptors all come from a woman in her thirties who had been exposed to COVID-19. Both conserved end residues are part of each CDR3. Each record gives: CDR3 length, J gene, V gene, CDR3 protein.

11 TRBJ1-1 TRBV30 CAWSPFTEAFF
15 TRBJ2-7 TRBV28 CASSLIPGTFYEQYF
12 TRBJ1-5 TRBV19 CASMRNNQPQHF
13 TRBJ2-7 TRBV12-3/TRBV12-4 CASSLSDIYEQYF
14 TRBJ1-5 TRBV27 CASSTTGLNQPQHF
11 TRBJ1-2 TRBV5-8 CASSLLYGYTF
14 TRBJ2-4 TRBV18 CASFPDRGKNIQYF
16 TRBJ1-2 TRBV27 CASSLSVGAQGYGYTF
13 TRBJ1-5 TRBV13 CASSFTGTPPQHF
18 TRBJ1-1 TRBV9 CASSVGSWLEGKDTEAFF
15 TRBJ1-1 TRBV5-5 CASSLETGGFTEAFF
15 TRBJ2-3 TRBV24-1 CATSDLGGGTDTQYF
13 TRBJ1-4 TRBV29-1 CSVGGSNNEKLFF